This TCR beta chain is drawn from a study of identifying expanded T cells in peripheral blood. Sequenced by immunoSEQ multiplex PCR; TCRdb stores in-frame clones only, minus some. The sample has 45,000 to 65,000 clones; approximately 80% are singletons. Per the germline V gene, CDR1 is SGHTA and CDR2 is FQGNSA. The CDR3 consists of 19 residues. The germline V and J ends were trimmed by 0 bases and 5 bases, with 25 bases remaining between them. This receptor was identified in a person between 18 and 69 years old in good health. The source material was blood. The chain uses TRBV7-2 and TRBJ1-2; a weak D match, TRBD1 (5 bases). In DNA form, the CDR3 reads TGTGCCAGCAGCTTAGCTGTCGGCCAGGAGTTCCTCCGGGGGTATGGCTACACCTTC. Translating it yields CASSLAVGQEFLRGYGYTF. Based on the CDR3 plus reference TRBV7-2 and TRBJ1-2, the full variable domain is GAGVSQSPSNKVTEKGKDVELRCDPISGHTALYWYRQSLGQGLEFLIYFQGNSAPDKSGLPSDRFSAERTGGSVSTLTIQRTQQEDSAVYLCASSLAVGQEFLRGYGYTFGSGTRLTVV.